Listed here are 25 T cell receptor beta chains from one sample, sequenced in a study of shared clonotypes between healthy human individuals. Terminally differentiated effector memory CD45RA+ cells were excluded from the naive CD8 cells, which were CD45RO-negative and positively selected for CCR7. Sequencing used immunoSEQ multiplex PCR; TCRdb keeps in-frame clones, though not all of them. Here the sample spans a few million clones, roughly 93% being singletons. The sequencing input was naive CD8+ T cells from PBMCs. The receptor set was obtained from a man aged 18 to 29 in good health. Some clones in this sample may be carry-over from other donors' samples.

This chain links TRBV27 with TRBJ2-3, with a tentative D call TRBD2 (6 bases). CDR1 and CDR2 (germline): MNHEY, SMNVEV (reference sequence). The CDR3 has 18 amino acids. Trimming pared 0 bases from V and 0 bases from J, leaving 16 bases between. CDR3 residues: CASSLSKAAAGSTDTQYF. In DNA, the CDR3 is TGTGCCAGCAGTTTATCGAAAGCCGCGGCGGGAAGCACAGATACGCAGTATTTT.

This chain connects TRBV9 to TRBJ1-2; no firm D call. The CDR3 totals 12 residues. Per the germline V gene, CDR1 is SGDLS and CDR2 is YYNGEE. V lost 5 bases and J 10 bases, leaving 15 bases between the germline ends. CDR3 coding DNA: TGTGCCAGCAGTGCGTCCCGGGTGTCCTACACCTTC. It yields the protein CASSASRVSYTF.

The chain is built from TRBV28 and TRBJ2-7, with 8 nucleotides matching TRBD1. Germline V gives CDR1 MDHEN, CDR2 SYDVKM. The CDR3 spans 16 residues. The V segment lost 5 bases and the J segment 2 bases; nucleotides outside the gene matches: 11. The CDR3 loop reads CASSDPGQVMTYEQYF. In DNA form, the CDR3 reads TGTGCCAGCAGTGACCCGGGACAGGTGATGACCTACGAGCAGTACTTC.

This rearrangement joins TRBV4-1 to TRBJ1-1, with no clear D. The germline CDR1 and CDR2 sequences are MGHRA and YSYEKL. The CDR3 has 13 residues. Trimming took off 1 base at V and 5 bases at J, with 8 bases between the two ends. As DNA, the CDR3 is TGCGCCAGCAGCCAAGTAGGGTATACTGAAGCTTTCTTT. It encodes CASSQVGYTEAFF.

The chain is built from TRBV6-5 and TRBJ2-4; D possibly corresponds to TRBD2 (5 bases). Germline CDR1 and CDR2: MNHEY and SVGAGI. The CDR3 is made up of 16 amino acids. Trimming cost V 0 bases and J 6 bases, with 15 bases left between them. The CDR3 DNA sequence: TGTGCCAGCAGTTACTCAGGATCCCAGGCGGGAAACATTCAGTACTTC. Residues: CASSYSGSQAGNIQYF.

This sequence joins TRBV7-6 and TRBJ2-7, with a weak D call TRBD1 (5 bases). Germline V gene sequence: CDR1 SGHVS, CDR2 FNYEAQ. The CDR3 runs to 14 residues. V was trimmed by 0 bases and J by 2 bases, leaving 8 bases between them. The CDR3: CASSLAQGTYEQYF. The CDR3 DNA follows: TGTGCCAGCAGCTTAGCGCAGGGTACCTACGAGCAGTACTTC.

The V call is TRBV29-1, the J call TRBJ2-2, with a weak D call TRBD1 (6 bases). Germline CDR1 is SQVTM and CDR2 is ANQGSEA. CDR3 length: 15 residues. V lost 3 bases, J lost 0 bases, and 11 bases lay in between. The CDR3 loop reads CSVDPGTTNTGELFF. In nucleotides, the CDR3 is TGCAGCGTTGACCCCGGGACAACGAACACCGGGGAGCTGTTTTTT.

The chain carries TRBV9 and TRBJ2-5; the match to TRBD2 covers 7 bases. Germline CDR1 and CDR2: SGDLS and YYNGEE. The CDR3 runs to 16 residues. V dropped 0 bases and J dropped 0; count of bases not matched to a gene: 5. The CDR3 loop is CASSVGGGGYQETQYF. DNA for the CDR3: TGTGCCAGCAGCGTAGGCGGCGGGGGTTACCAAGAGACCCAGTACTTC.

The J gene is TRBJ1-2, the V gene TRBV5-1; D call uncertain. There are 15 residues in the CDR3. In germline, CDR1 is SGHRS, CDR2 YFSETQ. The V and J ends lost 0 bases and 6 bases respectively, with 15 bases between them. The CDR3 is CASSLEVTPRNGYTF. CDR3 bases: TGCGCCAGCAGCTTGGAGGTGACGCCGAGGAATGGCTACACCTTC.

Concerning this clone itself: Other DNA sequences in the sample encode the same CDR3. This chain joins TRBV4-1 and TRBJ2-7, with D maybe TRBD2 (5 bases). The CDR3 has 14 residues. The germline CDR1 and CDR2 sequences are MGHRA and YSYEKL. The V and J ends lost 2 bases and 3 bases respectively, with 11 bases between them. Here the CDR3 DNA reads TGCGCCAGCAGCCAATCGCCAGCGGACTACGAGCAGTACTTC. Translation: CASSQSPADYEQYF.

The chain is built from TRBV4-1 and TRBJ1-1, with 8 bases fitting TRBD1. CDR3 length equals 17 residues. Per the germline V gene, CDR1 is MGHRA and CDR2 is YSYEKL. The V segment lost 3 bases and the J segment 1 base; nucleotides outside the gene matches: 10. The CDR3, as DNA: TGCGCCAGCAGCCATACACAGGGGGGCCGGGGGAACACTGAAGCTTTCTTT. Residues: CASSHTQGGRGNTEAFF.

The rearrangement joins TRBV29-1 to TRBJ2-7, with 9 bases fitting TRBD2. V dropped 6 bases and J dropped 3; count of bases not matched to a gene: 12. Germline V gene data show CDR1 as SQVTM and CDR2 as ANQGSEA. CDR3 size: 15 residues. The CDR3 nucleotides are TGCAGCGTCTTCTCGGGGCGGGAGGGTTACTACGAGCAGTACTTC. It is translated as CSVFSGREGYYEQYF.

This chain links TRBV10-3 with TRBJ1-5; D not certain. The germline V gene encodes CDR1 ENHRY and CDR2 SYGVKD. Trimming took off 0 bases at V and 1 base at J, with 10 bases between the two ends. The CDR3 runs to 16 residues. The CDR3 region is CAISESAPPSNQPQHF. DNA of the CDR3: TGTGCCATCAGTGAGTCGGCACCCCCAAGCAATCAGCCCCAGCATTTT.

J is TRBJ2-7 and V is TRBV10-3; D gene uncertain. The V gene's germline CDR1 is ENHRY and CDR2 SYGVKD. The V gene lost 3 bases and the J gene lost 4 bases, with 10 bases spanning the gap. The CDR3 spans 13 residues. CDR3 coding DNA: TGTGCCATCAGTGAAGGTTCGGATTACGAGCAGTACTTC. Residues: CAISEGSDYEQYF.

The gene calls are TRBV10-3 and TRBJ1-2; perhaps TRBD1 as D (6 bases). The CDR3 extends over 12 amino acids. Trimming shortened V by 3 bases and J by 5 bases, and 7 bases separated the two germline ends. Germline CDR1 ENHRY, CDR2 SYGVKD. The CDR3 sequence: CAISEGGYGYTF. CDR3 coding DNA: TGTGCCATCAGTGAAGGGGGGTATGGCTACACCTTC.

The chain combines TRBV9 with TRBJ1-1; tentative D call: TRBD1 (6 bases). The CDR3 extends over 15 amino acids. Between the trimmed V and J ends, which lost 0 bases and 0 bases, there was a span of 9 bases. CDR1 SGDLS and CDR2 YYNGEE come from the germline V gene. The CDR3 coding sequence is TGTGCCAGCAGCGTAGTGGGGACACTGAACACTGAAGCTTTCTTT. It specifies CASSVVGTLNTEAFF.

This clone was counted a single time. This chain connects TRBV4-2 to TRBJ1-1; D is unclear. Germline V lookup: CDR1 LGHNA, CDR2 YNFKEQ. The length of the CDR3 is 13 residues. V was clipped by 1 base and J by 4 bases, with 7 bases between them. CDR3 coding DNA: TGTGCCAGCAGCCAAGCTGTGGGCACTGAAGCTTTCTTT. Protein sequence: CASSQAVGTEAFF.

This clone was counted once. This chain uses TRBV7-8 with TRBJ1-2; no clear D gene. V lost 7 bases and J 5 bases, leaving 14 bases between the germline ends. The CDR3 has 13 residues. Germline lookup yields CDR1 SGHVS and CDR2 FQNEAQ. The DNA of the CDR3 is TGTGCCAGCACCGAAAGGACCTCATATGGCTACACCTTC. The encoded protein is CASTERTSYGYTF.

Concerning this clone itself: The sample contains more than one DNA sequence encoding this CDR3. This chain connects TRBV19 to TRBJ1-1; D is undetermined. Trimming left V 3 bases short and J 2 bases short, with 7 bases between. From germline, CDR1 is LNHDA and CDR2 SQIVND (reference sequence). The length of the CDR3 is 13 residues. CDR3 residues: CASSIDLNTEAFF. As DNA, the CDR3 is TGTGCCAGTAGTATTGATCTAAACACTGAAGCTTTCTTT.

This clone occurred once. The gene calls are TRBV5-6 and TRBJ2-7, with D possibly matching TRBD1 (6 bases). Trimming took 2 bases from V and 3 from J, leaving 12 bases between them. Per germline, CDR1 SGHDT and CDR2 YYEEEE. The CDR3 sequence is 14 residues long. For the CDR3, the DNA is TGTGCCAGCAGCTTTGACGGGACACTCTACGAGCAGTACTTC. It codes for CASSFDGTLYEQYF.

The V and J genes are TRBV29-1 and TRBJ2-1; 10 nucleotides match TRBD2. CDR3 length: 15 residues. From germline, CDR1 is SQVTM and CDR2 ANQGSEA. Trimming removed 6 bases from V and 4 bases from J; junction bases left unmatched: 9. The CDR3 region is CSVDSGTSVYNEQFF. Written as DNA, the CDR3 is TGCAGCGTCGACTCCGGGACTAGCGTTTACAATGAGCAGTTCTTC.

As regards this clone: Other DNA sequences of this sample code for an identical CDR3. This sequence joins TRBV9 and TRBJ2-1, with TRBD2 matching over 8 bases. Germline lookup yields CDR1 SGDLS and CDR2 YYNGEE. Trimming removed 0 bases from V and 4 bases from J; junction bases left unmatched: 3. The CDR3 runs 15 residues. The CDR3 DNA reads TGTGCCAGCAGCGTAGGGGCTAGCGGGTACAATGAGCAGTTCTTC. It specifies CASSVGASGYNEQFF.

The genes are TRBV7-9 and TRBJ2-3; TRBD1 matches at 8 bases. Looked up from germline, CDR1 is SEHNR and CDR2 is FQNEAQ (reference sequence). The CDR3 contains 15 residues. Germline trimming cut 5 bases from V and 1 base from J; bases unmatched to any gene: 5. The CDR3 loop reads CASSPTGAGTDTQYF. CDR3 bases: TGTGCCAGCAGCCCGACAGGGGCGGGCACAGATACGCAGTATTTT.

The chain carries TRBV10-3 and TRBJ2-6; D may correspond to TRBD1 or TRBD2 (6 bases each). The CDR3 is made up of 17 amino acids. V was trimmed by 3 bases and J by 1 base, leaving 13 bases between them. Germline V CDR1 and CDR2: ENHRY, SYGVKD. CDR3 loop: CAISDWGAQSGANVLTF. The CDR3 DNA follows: TGTGCCATCAGTGACTGGGGGGCGCAGTCTGGGGCCAACGTCCTGACTTTC.

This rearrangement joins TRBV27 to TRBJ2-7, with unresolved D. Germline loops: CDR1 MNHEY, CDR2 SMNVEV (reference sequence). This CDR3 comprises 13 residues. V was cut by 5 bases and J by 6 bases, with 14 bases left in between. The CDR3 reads CASSDRTALEQYF. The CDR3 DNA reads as TGTGCCAGCAGTGACCGGACGGCGCTCGAGCAGTACTTC.